This is a list of T cell receptor beta chains from one sample in a study of blood T cell repertoires in COVID-19. Repertoires were generated with immunoSEQ multiplex PCR, while TCRdb's copy carries only in-frame clones and drops some. The table records roughly 100,000 clones, about 85% of them present only once. What was sequenced was peripheral blood. The receptors here all came from a man in his forties or fifties in a cohort sampled during active COVID-19. Each CDR3 is given with its conserved first and last residue. D genes are given only for firm matches. Expanded clones are given a class, and other clones once, few, many or no size at all.

CDR3nt: TGCGCCAGCAGCTTGGGAGGCTACAATCAGCCCCAGCATTTT
CDR3aa: CASSLGGYNQPQHF
v_gene: TRBV5-1
d_gene: .
j_gene: TRBJ1-5
abundance: .

CDR3nt: TGTGCCACCAGCAGAGACCCTGGGGCGGGACAGCCCCAGCATTTT
CDR3aa: CATSRDPGAGQPQHF
v_gene: TRBV15
d_gene: .
j_gene: TRBJ1-5
abundance: .

CDR3nt: TGCAGCGTTGAAGATGGGGGGGGTAACGAGCAGTACTTC
CDR3aa: CSVEDGGGNEQYF
v_gene: TRBV29-1
d_gene: TRBD2
j_gene: TRBJ2-7
abundance: .

CDR3nt: TGCAGCGTTGAGGAACGGAGGAGAGGAAACACCATATATTTT
CDR3aa: CSVEERRRGNTIYF
v_gene: TRBV29-1
d_gene: .
j_gene: TRBJ1-3
abundance: .

CDR3nt: TGTGCCAGCAGTTTCTCCGGGGGGCTTAAAAACATTCAGTACTTC
CDR3aa: CASSFSGGLKNIQYF
v_gene: TRBV28
d_gene: .
j_gene: TRBJ2-4
abundance: .

CDR3nt: TGTGCCAGCGGGGGCAGGGGGCCGGGGCAGCCCCAGCATTTT
CDR3aa: CASGGRGPGQPQHF
v_gene: TRBV6-5
d_gene: TRBD1
j_gene: TRBJ1-5
abundance: .

CDR3nt: TGTGCCAGCAGTGATTTCGTCAGTCACAATAATCAGCCCCAGCATTTT
CDR3aa: CASSDFVSHNNQPQHF
v_gene: TRBV6-1
d_gene: .
j_gene: TRBJ1-5
abundance: .

CDR3nt: TGTGCCAGCAGCTTAGGGACAGGCCTAAGGGAGACCCAGTACTTC
CDR3aa: CASSLGTGLRETQYF
v_gene: TRBV7-8
d_gene: TRBD1
j_gene: TRBJ2-5
abundance: .

CDR3nt: TGTGCCAGCTCACAGGGGATGAACACTGAAGCTTTCTTT
CDR3aa: CASSQGMNTEAFF
v_gene: TRBV18
d_gene: .
j_gene: TRBJ1-1
abundance: .

CDR3nt: TGTGCCAGCAGCGCGCTACAGGGGAACACTGAAGCTTTCTTT
CDR3aa: CASSALQGNTEAFF
v_gene: TRBV11-3
d_gene: .
j_gene: TRBJ1-1
abundance: .

CDR3nt: TGTGCCAGCAGCGGGGGACAGCATAATTCACCCCTCCACTTT
CDR3aa: CASSGGQHNSPLHF
v_gene: TRBV5-5
d_gene: TRBD1
j_gene: TRBJ1-6
abundance: .

CDR3nt: TGTGCCAGCAGCCATGGTAGACTAGCGGGGGACCAAGAGACCCAGTACTTC
CDR3aa: CASSHGRLAGDQETQYF
v_gene: TRBV4-2
d_gene: TRBD2
j_gene: TRBJ2-5
abundance: once

CDR3nt: TGTGCCAGTGGACAGGGTATGAATCAGCCCCAGCATTTT
CDR3aa: CASGQGMNQPQHF
v_gene: TRBV2
d_gene: TRBD1
j_gene: TRBJ1-5
abundance: few

CDR3nt: TGCGCCAGCAGCTCGCGACAGGCCATCCAAGAGACCCAGTACTTC
CDR3aa: CASSSRQAIQETQYF
v_gene: TRBV5-1
d_gene: .
j_gene: TRBJ2-5
abundance: .

CDR3nt: TGTGCCAGCAATGACAGGCCTAATGAAAAACTGTTTTTT
CDR3aa: CASNDRPNEKLFF
v_gene: TRBV2
d_gene: .
j_gene: TRBJ1-4
abundance: few

CDR3nt: TGTGCCAGCACGCGTCGAGCGGGGCTTCAAGAGACCCAGTACTTC
CDR3aa: CASTRRAGLQETQYF
v_gene: TRBV2
d_gene: TRBD2
j_gene: TRBJ2-5
abundance: .

CDR3nt: TGTGCCAGCAGTTTCAAGCTTCACCCGCTCTACACAGATACGCAGTATTTT
CDR3aa: CASSFKLHPLYTDTQYF
v_gene: TRBV27
d_gene: .
j_gene: TRBJ2-3
abundance: .

CDR3nt: TGTGCCACCAGTGATCCCGACAGGGGATCACCGGGCTACACCTTC
CDR3aa: CATSDPDRGSPGYTF
v_gene: TRBV24-1
d_gene: TRBD1
j_gene: TRBJ1-2
abundance: .

CDR3nt: TGTGCCAGCAGCTTACAGGGGGCAACAGATACGCAGTATTTT
CDR3aa: CASSLQGATDTQYF
v_gene: TRBV5-6
d_gene: TRBD1
j_gene: TRBJ2-3
abundance: once

CDR3nt: TGTGCCAGCAGTTTAGAGGGGATCTATGGCTACACCTTC
CDR3aa: CASSLEGIYGYTF
v_gene: TRBV12-3/TRBV12-4
d_gene: .
j_gene: TRBJ1-2
abundance: .

CDR3nt: TGTGCCAGCAGCCAGGACAGCGGCTCCTACGAGCAGTACTTC
CDR3aa: CASSQDSGSYEQYF
v_gene: TRBV7-2
d_gene: .
j_gene: TRBJ2-7
abundance: .

CDR3nt: TGTGCCAGCACCCCTGACAGCGGGATTTCGGCTAGTGAGCAGTTCTTC
CDR3aa: CASTPDSGISASEQFF
v_gene: TRBV28
d_gene: TRBD2
j_gene: TRBJ2-1
abundance: .

CDR3nt: TGTGCCAGCAGCACTCAGCACAGAAGCACAGATACGCAGTATTTT
CDR3aa: CASSTQHRSTDTQYF
v_gene: TRBV7-2
d_gene: .
j_gene: TRBJ2-3
abundance: .

CDR3nt: TGTGCCACCAGCAGAACCCGGGACAGTCCCTACAATGAGCAGTTCTTC
CDR3aa: CATSRTRDSPYNEQFF
v_gene: TRBV15
d_gene: TRBD1
j_gene: TRBJ2-1
abundance: .

CDR3nt: TGTGCCAGCAGTCCATGGGGCTCCAATCAGCCCCAGCATTTT
CDR3aa: CASSPWGSNQPQHF
v_gene: TRBV28
d_gene: .
j_gene: TRBJ1-5
abundance: .

CDR3nt: TGTGCCAGCAGCTTACTAGGTCCGCGGGGGGGATTCACAGATACGCAGTATTTT
CDR3aa: CASSLLGPRGGFTDTQYF
v_gene: TRBV7-2
d_gene: TRBD2
j_gene: TRBJ2-3
abundance: once

CDR3nt: TGTGCCAGCAGACGACAGGCTCCGAGCTCCTATAATTCACCCCTCCACTTT
CDR3aa: CASRRQAPSSYNSPLHF
v_gene: TRBV27
d_gene: .
j_gene: TRBJ1-6
abundance: .

CDR3nt: TGCGCCAGCAGCCGGGACAGGGGGTCGTATGGCTACACCTTC
CDR3aa: CASSRDRGSYGYTF
v_gene: TRBV4-1
d_gene: TRBD1
j_gene: TRBJ1-2
abundance: .

CDR3nt: TGTGCCAGCAGCGGGATTGAGACTAGCGGGGGGAGGTACGCGACCCAGTACTTC
CDR3aa: CASSGIETSGGRYATQYF
v_gene: TRBV9
d_gene: TRBD2
j_gene: TRBJ2-5
abundance: .

CDR3nt: TGTGCCAGCAGTTCCAGAACTTACAGGGGCCCCGGGAGAGGCTACACCTTC
CDR3aa: CASSSRTYRGPGRGYTF
v_gene: TRBV28
d_gene: TRBD1
j_gene: TRBJ1-2
abundance: .

CDR3nt: TGTGCCAGCAGCTTGGGAGGGGGTGATCAGCCCCAGCATTTT
CDR3aa: CASSLGGGDQPQHF
v_gene: TRBV5-4
d_gene: .
j_gene: TRBJ1-5
abundance: .

CDR3nt: TGTGCCAGCGAACAAAAGAGGCAGGGGAGACTTCAAGAGACCCAGTACTTC
CDR3aa: CASEQKRQGRLQETQYF
v_gene: TRBV21-1
d_gene: .
j_gene: TRBJ2-5
abundance: .

CDR3nt: TGTGCCAGCGCGGCGGGGACAGGGGCCAACTATGGCTACACCTTC
CDR3aa: CASAAGTGANYGYTF
v_gene: TRBV6-4
d_gene: TRBD1
j_gene: TRBJ1-2
abundance: .

CDR3nt: TGTGCCAGCAGCCAAGTACAGGGGTGGGGGAACACTGAAGCTTTCTTT
CDR3aa: CASSQVQGWGNTEAFF
v_gene: TRBV3-1/TRBV3-2
d_gene: TRBD1
j_gene: TRBJ1-1
abundance: .

CDR3nt: TGTGCCAGCAGCTTGGTTGGTAGCACCTACAATGAGCAGTTCTTC
CDR3aa: CASSLVGSTYNEQFF
v_gene: TRBV5-5
d_gene: .
j_gene: TRBJ2-1
abundance: .

CDR3nt: TGTGCCAGCAGCTTAACGGACAGGGAGGGAGATACGCAGTATTTT
CDR3aa: CASSLTDREGDTQYF
v_gene: TRBV7-7
d_gene: .
j_gene: TRBJ2-3
abundance: .

CDR3nt: TGTGCCAGCAGTCGGGGACATGGGACGAACACCGGGGAGCTGTTTTTT
CDR3aa: CASSRGHGTNTGELFF
v_gene: TRBV28
d_gene: .
j_gene: TRBJ2-2
abundance: .

CDR3nt: TGTGCCAGCACCCTAGGGGGGCAGGGGGCCGATGAGCAGTTCTTC
CDR3aa: CASTLGGQGADEQFF
v_gene: TRBV6-5
d_gene: TRBD1
j_gene: TRBJ2-1
abundance: few

CDR3nt: TGTGCCAGCAGTCCCAGAGGTCTAGGTTTTACCGGGGAGCTGTTTTTT
CDR3aa: CASSPRGLGFTGELFF
v_gene: TRBV28
d_gene: .
j_gene: TRBJ2-2
abundance: .

CDR3nt: TGTGCCAGCAGCCACGGGTTGGAGACCCAGTACTTC
CDR3aa: CASSHGLETQYF
v_gene: TRBV3-1/TRBV3-2
d_gene: .
j_gene: TRBJ2-5
abundance: once